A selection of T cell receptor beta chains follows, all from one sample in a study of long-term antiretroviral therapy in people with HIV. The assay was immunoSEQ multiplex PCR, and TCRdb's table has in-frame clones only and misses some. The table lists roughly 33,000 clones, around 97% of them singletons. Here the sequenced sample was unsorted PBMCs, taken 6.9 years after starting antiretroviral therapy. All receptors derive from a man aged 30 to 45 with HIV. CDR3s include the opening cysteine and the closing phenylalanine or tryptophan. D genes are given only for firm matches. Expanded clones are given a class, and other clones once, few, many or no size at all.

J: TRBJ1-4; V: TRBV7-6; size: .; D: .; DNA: TGTGCCAGCAGCTTAGGGTACGAGGATAGTATCGGAAAACTGTTTTTT; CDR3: CASSLGYEDSIGKLFF
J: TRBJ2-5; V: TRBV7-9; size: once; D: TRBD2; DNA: TGTGCCAGCAGCCTACCCGGCGGGGGAGCCCAAGAGACCCAGTACTTC; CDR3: CASSLPGGGAQETQYF
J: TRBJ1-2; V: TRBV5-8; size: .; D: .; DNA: TGTGCCAGCAGCCGACCAAGACAGGAGGAGTGTAACTATGGCTACACCTTC; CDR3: CASSRPRQEECNYGYTF
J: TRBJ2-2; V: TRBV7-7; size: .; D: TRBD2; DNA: TGTGCTAGCAGCGGTAGCGGGAGCTGGACCGGGGAGCTGTTTTTT; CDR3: CASSGSGSWTGELFF
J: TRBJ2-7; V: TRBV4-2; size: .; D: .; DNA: TGTGCCAGCAGCCAAGAGGATGGCAGAGGCAGACACGAGCAGTACTTC; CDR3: CASSQEDGRGRHEQYF
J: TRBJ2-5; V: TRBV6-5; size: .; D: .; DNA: TGTGCCAGCAGTTACTCGAGGTCCGGGGGCCAGTACTTC; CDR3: CASSYSRSGGQYF
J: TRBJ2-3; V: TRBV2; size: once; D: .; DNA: TGTGCCAGCGGCATCTACGAAGGAGATACGCAGTATTTT; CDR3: CASGIYEGDTQYF
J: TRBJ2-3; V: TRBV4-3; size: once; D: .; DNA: TGCGCCAGCAGCCACGGGAGCACAGATACGCAGTATTTT; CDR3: CASSHGSTDTQYF
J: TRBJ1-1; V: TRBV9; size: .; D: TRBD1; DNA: TGTGCCAGCAGCGCGGCGGCCGGGACAGGGGTCCAACTTATGAACACTGAAGCTTTCTTT; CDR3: CASSAAAGTGVQLMNTEAFF
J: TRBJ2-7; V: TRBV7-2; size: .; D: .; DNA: TGTGCCAGCAGCTTATACCTGACCCTCAGCGAGCAGTACTTC; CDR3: CASSLYLTLSEQYF
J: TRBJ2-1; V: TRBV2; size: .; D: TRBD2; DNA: TGTGCCAGCAGTGAAGCCTTCGGACTAGCGGGAGAGGGGGAGCAGTTCTTC; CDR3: CASSEAFGLAGEGEQFF
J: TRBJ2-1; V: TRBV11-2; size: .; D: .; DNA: TGTGCCAGCAACCGGCCGAGCTCCTACAATGAGCAGTTCTTC; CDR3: CASNRPSSYNEQFF
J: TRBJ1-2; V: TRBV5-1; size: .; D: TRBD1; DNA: TGCGCCAGCAGCGCACAGGGGGCCGACTATGGCTACACCTTC; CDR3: CASSAQGADYGYTF
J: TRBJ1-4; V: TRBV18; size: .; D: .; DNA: TGTGCCAGCTCACCGGGCGCCAGAGGGGAAAAACTGTTTTTT; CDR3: CASSPGARGEKLFF